These 10 T cell receptor beta chains were sequenced from one sample in a study of T cell responses to AZD1222 COVID-19 vaccine. Sequencing was performed with immunoSEQ multiplex PCR; in TCRdb, only in-frame clones are kept and a portion is missing. The table lists more than 75,000 clones, under 90% of them singletons. The sample in question was peripheral blood, obtained on day 0 of AZD1222 vaccination. These receptors originate from an adult in good health.

The J gene is TRBJ2-1, the V gene TRBV6-5, with unresolved D. Germline V gene sequence: CDR1 MNHEY, CDR2 SVGAGI. The CDR3 sequence is 15 residues long. V was trimmed by 2 bases and J by 7 bases, leaving 15 bases between them. CDR3 in amino acids: CASSYGSSSQNEQFF. As DNA, the CDR3 is TGTGCCAGCAGTTACGGGTCTAGTTCCCAAAATGAGCAGTTCTTC.

This clone was counted only a few times. V gene TRBV10-3 combines with J gene TRBJ1-2; maybe TRBD1 (5 bases). Trimming cost V 5 bases and J 0 bases, with 13 bases left between them. Germline V gene sequence: CDR1 ENHRY, CDR2 SYGVKD. The CDR3 length is 15 residues. DNA for the CDR3: TGTGCCATCAGTTCTCGGGGACCGGCTAACTATGGCTACACCTTC. This gives the protein CAISSRGPANYGYTF.

The V call is TRBV15, the J call TRBJ2-7; 11 nucleotides agree with TRBD1. From germline, CDR1 is LNHNV and CDR2 YYDKDF (reference sequence). The J segment lost 4 bases and the V segment lost 3 bases, leaving 2 bases of the junction unmatched. The CDR3 contains 14 residues. This CDR3 reads CATSRDRGRYEQYF. The CDR3 nucleotides read TGTGCCACCAGCAGGGACAGGGGGCGGTACGAGCAGTACTTC.

V usage is TRBV6-2 or TRBV6-3 and J usage is TRBJ2-5; D gene uncertain. Germline CDR1 reads MNHEY; CDR2 reads SVGEGT. Trimming left V 4 bases short and J 7 bases short, with 16 bases between. The length of the CDR3 is 14 residues. The CDR3 bases are TGTGCCAGCAGTTCGGCGGCAATTTGGGGGACCCAGTACTTC. This sequence encodes CASSSAAIWGTQYF.

In this sample, this clone turned up a few times. Additional DNA sequences in this sample encode the identical CDR3. V gene TRBV24-1 combines with J gene TRBJ2-3, with D uncertain. V was cut by 2 bases and J by 6 bases, with 5 bases left in between. This CDR3 has 12 residues. CDR1 and CDR2 from the germline V gene are KGHDR and SFDVKD. CDR3 DNA: TGTGCCACCAGTGATTCACGGGATACGCAGTATTTT. It encodes CATSDSRDTQYF.

The chain is built from TRBV30 and TRBJ1-2; maybe TRBD1 (6 bases). This CDR3 region has 13 residues. Germline V lookup: CDR1 GTSNPN, CDR2 SVGIG (reference sequence). Between the trimmed V and J ends, which lost 7 bases and 7 bases, there was a span of 19 bases. This chain's CDR3 is CALSREEGGGYTF. The DNA of the CDR3 is TGTGCCTTAAGCCGGGAGGAAGGGGGTGGCTACACCTTC. Based on the CDR3 plus reference TRBV30 and TRBJ1-2, the full variable domain is SQTIHQWPATLVQPVGSPLSLECTVEGTSNPNLYWYRQAAGRGLQLLFYSVGIGQISSEVPQNLSASRPQDRQFILSSKKLLLSDSGFYLCALSREEGGGYTFGSGTRLTVV.

The rearrangement uses TRBV30 and TRBJ2-6; D not resolved. CDR1 and CDR2 from the germline V gene are GTSNPN and SVGIG (reference sequence). CDR3 length equals 16 residues. V was clipped by 7 bases and J by 0 bases, with 16 bases between them. The CDR3 coding sequence is TGTGCCTCCTCGAGGCGCCCGAGCTCTGGGGCCAACGTCCTGACTTTC. This encodes CASSRRPSSGANVLTF.

This clone has more than one count but fewer than ten. The chain is built from TRBV7-2 and TRBJ2-7; 11 nucleotides match TRBD2. The CDR3 has 16 amino acids. J was trimmed by 5 bases and V by 5 bases; bases with no gene match: 11. The V gene's germline CDR1 is SGHTA and CDR2 FQGNSA. CDR3 residues: CASSGTSGRGVDEQYF. Written as DNA, the CDR3 is TGTGCCAGCAGCGGTACTAGCGGGAGAGGGGTGGACGAGCAGTACTTC.

J is TRBJ1-2 and V is TRBV30, with D unclear. The CDR3 loop spans 12 amino acids. The ends were cut back, 2 bases at V and 2 bases at J, with 6 bases in the middle. Germline lookup yields CDR1 GTSNPN and CDR2 SVGIG (reference sequence). The CDR3 loop is CAWSILNYGYTF. In DNA form, the CDR3 reads TGTGCCTGGAGTATTCTCAACTATGGCTACACCTTC.

The rearrangement uses TRBV9 and TRBJ1-5, with no clear D. Germline CDR1 and CDR2: SGDLS and YYNGEE. This CDR3 is built from 14 residues. V was trimmed by 0 bases and J by 2 bases, leaving 6 bases between them. The CDR3 region is CASSVDGGNQPQHF. CDR3 DNA: TGTGCCAGCAGCGTAGACGGAGGCAATCAGCCCCAGCATTTT.